This TCR beta chain originates from a study of cytomegalovirus exposure and HLA in healthy donors. Sequencing used immunoSEQ multiplex PCR; TCRdb keeps in-frame clones, though not all of them. The sample shows roughly 190,000 clones, around 86% of them seen only once. Germline assignment: CDR1 SGHRS and CDR2 YFSETQ. The V end was cut by 0 bases, the J end by 7 bases, with 17 bases between. The CDR3 contains 16 residues. The sequencing sample was made of PBMCs. This chain uses TRBV5-1 with TRBJ2-1; D perhaps matches TRBD1 (6 bases). The origin of this receptor is a man aged 25 to 40 in good health and CMV-seropositive. CDR3 DNA sequence: TGCGCCAGCAGCTTGGCCACAGGGCCAGGGGTTAATGAGCAGTTCTTC. Translating it yields CASSLATGPGVNEQFF.